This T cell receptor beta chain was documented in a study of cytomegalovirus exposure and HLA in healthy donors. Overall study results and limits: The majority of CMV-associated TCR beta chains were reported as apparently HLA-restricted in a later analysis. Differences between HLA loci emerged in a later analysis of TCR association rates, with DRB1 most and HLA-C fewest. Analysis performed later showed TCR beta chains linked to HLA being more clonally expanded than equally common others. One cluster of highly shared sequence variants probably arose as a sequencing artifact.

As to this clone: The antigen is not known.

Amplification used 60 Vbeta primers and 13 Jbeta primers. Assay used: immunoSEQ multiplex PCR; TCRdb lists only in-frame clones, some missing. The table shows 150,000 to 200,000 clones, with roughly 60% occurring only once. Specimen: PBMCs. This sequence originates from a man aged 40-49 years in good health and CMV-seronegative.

The CDR3 DNA sequence: TGCGCCAGCAGTCGGGTGGGGCCTACAGGGAACACTGAAGCTTTCTTT. This codes for CASSRVGPTGNTEAFF. V usage is TRBV5-1 and J usage is TRBJ1-1; TRBD1 might be the D (5 bases). There are 16 residues in the CDR3. Germline loops: CDR1 SGHRS, CDR2 YFSETQ. V shed 5 bases and J shed 1 base, with 18 bases lying between them. The full variable domain, rest sourced from reference TRBV5-1 and TRBJ1-1, is KAGVTQTPRYLIKTRGQQVTLSCSPISGHRSVSWYQQTPGQGLQFLFEYFSETQRNKGNFPGRFSGRQFSNSRSEMNVSTLELGDSALYLCASSRVGPTGNTEAFFGQGTRLTVV.